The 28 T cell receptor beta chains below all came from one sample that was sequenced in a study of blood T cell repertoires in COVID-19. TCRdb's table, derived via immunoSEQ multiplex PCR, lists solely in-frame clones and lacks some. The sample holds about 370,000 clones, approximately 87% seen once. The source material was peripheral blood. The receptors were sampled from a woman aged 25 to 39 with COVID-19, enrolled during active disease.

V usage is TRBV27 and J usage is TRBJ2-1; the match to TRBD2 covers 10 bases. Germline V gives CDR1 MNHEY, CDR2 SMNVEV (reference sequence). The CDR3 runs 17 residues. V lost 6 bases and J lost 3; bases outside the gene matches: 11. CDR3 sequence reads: CASSLDSLAGDYNEQFF. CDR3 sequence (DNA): TGTGCCAGCAGCTTAGACAGCCTAGCGGGAGACTACAATGAGCAGTTCTTC.

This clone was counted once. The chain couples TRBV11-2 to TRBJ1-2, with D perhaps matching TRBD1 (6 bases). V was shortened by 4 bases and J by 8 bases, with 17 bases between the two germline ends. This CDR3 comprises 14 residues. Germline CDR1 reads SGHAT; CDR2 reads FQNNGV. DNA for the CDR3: TGTGCCAGCAGCTCCACCGGACAGTTCCTCGGCTACACCTTC. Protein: CASSSTGQFLGYTF.

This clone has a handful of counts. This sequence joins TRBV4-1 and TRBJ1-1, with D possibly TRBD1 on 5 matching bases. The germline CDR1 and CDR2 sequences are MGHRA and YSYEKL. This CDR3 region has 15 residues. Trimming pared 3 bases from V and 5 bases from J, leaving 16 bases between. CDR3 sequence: CASSQPTSGLTEAFF. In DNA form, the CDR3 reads TGCGCCAGCAGCCAGCCCACCTCAGGGTTGACTGAAGCTTTCTTT.

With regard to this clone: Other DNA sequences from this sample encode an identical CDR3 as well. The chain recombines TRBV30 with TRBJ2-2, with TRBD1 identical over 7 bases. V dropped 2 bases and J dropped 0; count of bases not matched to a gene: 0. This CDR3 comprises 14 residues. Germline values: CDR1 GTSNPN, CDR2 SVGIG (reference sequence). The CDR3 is CAWSTGANTGELFF. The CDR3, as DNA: TGTGCCTGGAGTACAGGGGCGAACACCGGGGAGCTGTTTTTT.

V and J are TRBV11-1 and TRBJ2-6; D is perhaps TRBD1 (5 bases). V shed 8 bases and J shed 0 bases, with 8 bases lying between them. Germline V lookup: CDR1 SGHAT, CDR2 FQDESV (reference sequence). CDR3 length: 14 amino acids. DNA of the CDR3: TGTGCCAGCGGACAACTCTCTGGGGCCAACGTCCTGACTTTC. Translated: CASGQLSGANVLTF.

The CDR3: CASSRTANTGELFF. In DNA, the CDR3 is TGTGCCAGCAGTAGGACAGCGAACACCGGGGAGCTGTTTTTT. This sequence joins TRBV6-5 and TRBJ2-2; weak D call: TRBD1 (6 bases). The germline gives CDR1 MNHEY, CDR2 SVGAGI. Trimming pared 5 bases from V and 0 bases from J, leaving 7 bases between. The CDR3 runs to 14 residues.

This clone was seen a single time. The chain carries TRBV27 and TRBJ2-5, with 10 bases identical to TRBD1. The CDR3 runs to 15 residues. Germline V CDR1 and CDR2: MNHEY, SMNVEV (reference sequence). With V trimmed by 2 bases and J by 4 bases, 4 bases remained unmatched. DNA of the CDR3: TGTGCCAGCAGTTTAGTGGGGACAGGGGCAGAGACCCAGTACTTC. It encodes CASSLVGTGAETQYF.

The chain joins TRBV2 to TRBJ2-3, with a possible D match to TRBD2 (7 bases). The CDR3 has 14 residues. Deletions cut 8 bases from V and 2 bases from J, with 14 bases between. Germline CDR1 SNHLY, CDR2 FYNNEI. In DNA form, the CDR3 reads TGTGCCAGCGGGGGGGACACCGCCACAGATACGCAGTATTTT. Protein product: CASGGDTATDTQYF.

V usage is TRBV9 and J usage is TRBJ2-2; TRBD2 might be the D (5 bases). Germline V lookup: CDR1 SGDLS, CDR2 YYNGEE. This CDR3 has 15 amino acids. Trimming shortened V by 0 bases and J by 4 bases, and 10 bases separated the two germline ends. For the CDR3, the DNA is TGTGCCAGCAGCGTAGGAGGACTTTTCACCGGGGAGCTGTTTTTT. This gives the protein CASSVGGLFTGELFF.

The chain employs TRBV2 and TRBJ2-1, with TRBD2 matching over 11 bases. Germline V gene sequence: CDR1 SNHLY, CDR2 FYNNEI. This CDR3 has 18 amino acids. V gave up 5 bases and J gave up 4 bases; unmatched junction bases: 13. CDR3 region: CASSLKGLTSGNYNEQFF. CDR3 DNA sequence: TGTGCCAGCAGTCTAAAAGGCCTGACTAGCGGGAATTACAATGAGCAGTTCTTC.

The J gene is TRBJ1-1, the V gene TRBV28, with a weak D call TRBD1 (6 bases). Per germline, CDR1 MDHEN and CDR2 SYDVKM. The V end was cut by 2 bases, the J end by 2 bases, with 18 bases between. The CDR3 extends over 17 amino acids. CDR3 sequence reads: CASSLILGAGANTEAFF. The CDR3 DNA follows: TGTGCCAGCAGTTTAATCCTGGGAGCGGGGGCCAACACTGAAGCTTTCTTT.

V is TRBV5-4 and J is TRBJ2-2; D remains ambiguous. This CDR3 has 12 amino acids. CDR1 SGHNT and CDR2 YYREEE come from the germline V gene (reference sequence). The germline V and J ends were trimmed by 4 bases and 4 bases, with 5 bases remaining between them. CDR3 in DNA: TGTGCCAGCAGCCTACCCACCGGGGAGCTGTTTTTT. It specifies CASSLPTGELFF. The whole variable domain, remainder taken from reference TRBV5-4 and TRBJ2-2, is ETGVTQSPTHLIKTRGQQVTLRCSSQSGHNTVSWYQQALGQGPQFIFQYYREEENGRGNFPPRFSGLQFPNYSSELNVNALELDDSALYLCASSLPTGELFFGEGSRLTVL.

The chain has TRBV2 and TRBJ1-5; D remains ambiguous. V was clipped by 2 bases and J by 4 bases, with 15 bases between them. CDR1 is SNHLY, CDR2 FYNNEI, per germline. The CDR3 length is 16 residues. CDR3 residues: CASSERGAFNNQPQHF. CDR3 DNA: TGTGCCAGCAGTGAACGTGGAGCCTTTAATAATCAGCCCCAGCATTTT.

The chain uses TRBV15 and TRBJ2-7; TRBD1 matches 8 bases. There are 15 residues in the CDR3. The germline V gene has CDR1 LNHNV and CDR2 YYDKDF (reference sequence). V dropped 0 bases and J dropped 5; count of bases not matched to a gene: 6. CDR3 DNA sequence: TGTGCCACCAGCAGAGATCCGACAGGGGCGGACGAGCAGTACTTC. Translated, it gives CATSRDPTGADEQYF.

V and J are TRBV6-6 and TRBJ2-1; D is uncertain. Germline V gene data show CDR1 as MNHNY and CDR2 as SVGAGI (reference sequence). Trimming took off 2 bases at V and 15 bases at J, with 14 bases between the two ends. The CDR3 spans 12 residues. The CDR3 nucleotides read TGTGCCAGCAGTTACGAACGGGTGAATCCGTTCTTC. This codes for CASSYERVNPFF.

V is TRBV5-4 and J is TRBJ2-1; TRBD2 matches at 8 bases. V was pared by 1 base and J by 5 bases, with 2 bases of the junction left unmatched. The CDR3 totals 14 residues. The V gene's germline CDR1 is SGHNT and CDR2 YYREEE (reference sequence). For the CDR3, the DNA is TGTGCCAGCAGCTTGCAACTAGCGGACAATGAGCAGTTCTTC. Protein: CASSLQLADNEQFF.

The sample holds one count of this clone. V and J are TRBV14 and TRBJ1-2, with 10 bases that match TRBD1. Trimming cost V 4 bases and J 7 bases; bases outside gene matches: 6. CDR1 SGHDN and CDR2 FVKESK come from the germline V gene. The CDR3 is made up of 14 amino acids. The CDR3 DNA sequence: TGTGCCAGCAGCCTCAGGACAGGGGGAGGTGGCTACACCTTC. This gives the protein CASSLRTGGGGYTF. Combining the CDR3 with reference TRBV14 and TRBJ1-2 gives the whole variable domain EAGVTQFPSHSVIEKGQTVTLRCDPISGHDNLYWYRRVMGKEIKFLLHFVKESKQDESGMPNNRFLAERTGGTYSTLKVQPAELEDSGVYFCASSLRTGGGGYTFGSGTRLTVV.

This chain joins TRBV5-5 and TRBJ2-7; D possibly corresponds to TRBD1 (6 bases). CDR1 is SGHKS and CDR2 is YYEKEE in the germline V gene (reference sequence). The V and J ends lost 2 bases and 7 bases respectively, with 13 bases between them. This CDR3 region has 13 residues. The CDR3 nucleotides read TGTGCCAGCAGCTTAAATCAGGGGTTTGAGCAGTACTTC. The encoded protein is CASSLNQGFEQYF.

This chain's CDR3 is CASSVELGGSSYNEQFF. DNA for the CDR3: TGTGCCAGCAGCGTAGAGTTAGGGGGTAGCTCCTACAATGAGCAGTTCTTC. The chain links TRBV9 to TRBJ2-1, with D possibly TRBD1 on 6 matching bases. CDR3 length equals 17 residues. Looked up from germline, CDR1 is SGDLS and CDR2 is YYNGEE. The V and J ends lost 0 bases and 0 bases respectively, with 13 bases between them.

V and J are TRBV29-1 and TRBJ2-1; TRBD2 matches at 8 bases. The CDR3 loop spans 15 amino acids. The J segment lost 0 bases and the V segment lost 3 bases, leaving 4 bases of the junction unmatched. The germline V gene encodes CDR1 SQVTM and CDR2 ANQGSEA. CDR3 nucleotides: TGCAGCGTTGACAAGGGACTAGACTCCTACAATGAGCAGTTCTTC. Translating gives CSVDKGLDSYNEQFF.

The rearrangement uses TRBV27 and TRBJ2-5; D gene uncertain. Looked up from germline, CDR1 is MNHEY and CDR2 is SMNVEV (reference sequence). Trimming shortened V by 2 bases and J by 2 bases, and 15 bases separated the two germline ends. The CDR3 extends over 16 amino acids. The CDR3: CASSLTFPAAQETQYF. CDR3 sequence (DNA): TGTGCCAGCAGTTTAACTTTTCCGGCGGCTCAAGAGACCCAGTACTTC.

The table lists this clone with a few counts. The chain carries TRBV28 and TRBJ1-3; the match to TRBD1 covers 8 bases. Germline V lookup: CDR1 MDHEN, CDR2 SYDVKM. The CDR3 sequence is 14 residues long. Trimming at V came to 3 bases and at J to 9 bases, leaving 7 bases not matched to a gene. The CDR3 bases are TGTGCCAGCAGTTTCCGGGACAGGACCGGCACCATATATTTT. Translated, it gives CASSFRDRTGTIYF.

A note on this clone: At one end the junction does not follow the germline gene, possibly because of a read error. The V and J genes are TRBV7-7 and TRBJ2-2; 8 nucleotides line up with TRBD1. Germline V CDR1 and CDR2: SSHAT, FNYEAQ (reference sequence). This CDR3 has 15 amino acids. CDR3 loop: CASSFQGAVGGELFF. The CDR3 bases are TGTGCTAGCAGCTTCCAGGGGGCTGTCGGCGGGGAGCTGTTTTTT.

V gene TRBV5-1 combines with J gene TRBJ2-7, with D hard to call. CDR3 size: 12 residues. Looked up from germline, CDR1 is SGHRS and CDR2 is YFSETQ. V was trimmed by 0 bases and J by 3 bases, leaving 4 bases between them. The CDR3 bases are TGCGCCAGCAGCTTGGTTAGCTACGAGCAGTACTTC. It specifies CASSLVSYEQYF.

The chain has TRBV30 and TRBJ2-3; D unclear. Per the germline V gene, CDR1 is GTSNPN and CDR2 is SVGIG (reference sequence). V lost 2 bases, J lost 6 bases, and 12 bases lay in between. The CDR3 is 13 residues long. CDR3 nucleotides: TGTGCCTGGAGTATAGGCGGATGGGATACGCAGTATTTT. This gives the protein CAWSIGGWDTQYF.

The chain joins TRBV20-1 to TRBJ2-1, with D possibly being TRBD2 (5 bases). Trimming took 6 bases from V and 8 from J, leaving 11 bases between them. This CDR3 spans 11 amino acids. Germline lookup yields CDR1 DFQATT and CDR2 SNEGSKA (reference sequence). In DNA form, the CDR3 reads TGCAGTGCAAATAGCGCATATGAGCAGTTCTTC. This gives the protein CSANSAYEQFF.

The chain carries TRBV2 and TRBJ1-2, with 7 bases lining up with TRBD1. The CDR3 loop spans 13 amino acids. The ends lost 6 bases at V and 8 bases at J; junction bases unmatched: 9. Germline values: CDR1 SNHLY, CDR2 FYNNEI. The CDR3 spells CASRATGVEGYTF. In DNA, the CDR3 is TGTGCCAGCAGGGCTACAGGGGTGGAAGGCTACACCTTC.

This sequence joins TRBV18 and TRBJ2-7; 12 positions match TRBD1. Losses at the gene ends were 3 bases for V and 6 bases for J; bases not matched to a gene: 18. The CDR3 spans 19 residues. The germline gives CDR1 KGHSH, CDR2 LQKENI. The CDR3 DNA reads TGTGCCAGCTCACCGCTCGCCGGGACAGGGGGCCACGGAGGTATCGAGCAGTACTTC. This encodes CASSPLAGTGGHGGIEQYF.